A selection of T cell receptor beta chains follows, all from one sample in a study of CD8 T cells in cerebrospinal fluid in Alzheimer's disease. TCRdb reprocessed the 10x single-cell sequencing reads and stores each CDR3 protein as one record, lacking DNA. In all, the sample yields around 900 distinct CDR3 sequences. The sequencing sample was made of cerebrospinal fluid. The receptors here all came from a human donor with Parkinson's disease. CDR3s include the opening cysteine and the closing phenylalanine or tryptophan. Clone size appears in some rows only: once, few, many, or a class for an expanded clone.

abundance	v_gene	j_gene	CDR3aa
large	TRBV20-1	TRBJ2-1	CSARAPAGARNEQFF
medium-sized	TRBV5-1	TRBJ1-4	CASSLEGGREKLFF
large	TRBV6-1	TRBJ2-3	CASSWVSGRTDTQYF
medium-sized	TRBV20-1	TRBJ1-6	CSAADLGGGNNSPLHF
large	TRBV11-2	TRBJ1-1	CASSTRVTGTEAFF
large	TRBV9	TRBJ2-3	CASSGGTSGLTDTQYF
large	TRBV7-6	TRBJ2-5	CASSLMSGRAQETQYF
-	TRBV20-1	TRBJ1-5	CSARTGAGQPQHF
large	TRBV7-3	TRBJ2-3	CASSPWTGLTDTQYF
large	TRBV20-1	TRBJ2-7	CSASNPRGRNYEQYF
medium-sized	TRBV6-1	TRBJ1-6	CASSAGGYNSPLHF
large	TRBV20-1	TRBJ1-2	CSARGGYGYTF
medium-sized	TRBV20-1	TRBJ2-7	CSARDPVREVEQYF
medium-sized	TRBV6-5	TRBJ1-1	CASKTGTGTNTEAFF
-	TRBV7-2	TRBJ2-1	CASSFGSVSSYNEQFF
large	TRBV7-9	TRBJ1-5	CASSLGAGDNQPQHF
medium-sized	TRBV5-4	TRBJ2-1	CASSFTHAKDEQFF
large	TRBV5-1	TRBJ1-1	CASRPGRDTEAFF
-	TRBV13	TRBJ2-7	CASSLLSGGYEQYF
medium-sized	TRBV6-5	TRBJ2-1	CASSQSGGGSYNEQFF
medium-sized	TRBV20-1	TRBJ2-7	CSARDRTSGGYEQYF
medium-sized	TRBV20-1	TRBJ1-6	CSANSGYNSPLHF
medium-sized	TRBV7-3	TRBJ2-3	CASSLDRKDTQYF
large	TRBV20-1	TRBJ1-1	CSARVLGSNTEAFF
large	TRBV4-1	TRBJ2-2	CASGIAPGAGRSGELFF
medium-sized	TRBV29-1	TRBJ2-1	CSVEGGLNEQFF
large	TRBV12-5	TRBJ1-5	CASGLGTVFNQPQHF
medium-sized	TRBV6-1	TRBJ2-5	CASSSRYRLAETQYF
medium-sized	TRBV5-6	TRBJ1-1	CASSLIGGITEAFF
medium-sized	TRBV6-1	TRBJ1-2	CASSRTDANYGYTF
-	TRBV6-1	TRBJ1-1	CASRDDRGIRYTEAFF
medium-sized	TRBV6-2/TRBV6-3	TRBJ2-6	CASSRGDGANVLTF
medium-sized	TRBV7-2	TRBJ1-6	CASSPRDRGSPLHF
medium-sized	TRBV25-1	TRBJ1-2	CASSGWDRVGYTF
large	TRBV5-4	TRBJ1-2	CASSGDRQGNYGYTF
large	TRBV13	TRBJ1-4	CASSDTGKGEKLFF
medium-sized	TRBV6-1	TRBJ1-5	CASSENQPQHF
large	TRBV20-1	TRBJ2-1	CSAKPLNEQFF
medium-sized	TRBV12-3/TRBV12-4	TRBJ2-1	CASSPLNNEQFF
medium-sized	TRBV7-2	TRBJ2-1	CASSPIPDNEQFF
large	TRBV5-5	TRBJ2-5	CASSSLAGEETQYF
large	TRBV29-1	TRBJ2-1	CSVEDIAAGGPRGQFF
medium-sized	TRBV20-1	TRBJ2-3	CSASRGGSTDTQYF
medium-sized	TRBV5-1	TRBJ1-2	CASSWAGARDGYTF
medium-sized	TRBV27	TRBJ1-5	CASRQGQGANSNQPQHF
large	TRBV2	TRBJ2-3	CASSLTTDTQYF
-	TRBV11-1	TRBJ2-2	CASGRLAGGRRNTGELFF
medium-sized	TRBV18	TRBJ2-1	CASSPRWAGTGSTEQFF
medium-sized	TRBV18	TRBJ1-5	CASSTGGGYQPQHF
medium-sized	TRBV4-2	TRBJ2-2	CASSQGEASGGLNTGELFF
-	TRBV7-9	TRBJ2-5	CASSPLRVGETQYF
large	TRBV5-1	TRBJ2-1	CASTGTGGGGGSYNEQFF
medium-sized	TRBV6-5	TRBJ1-4	CASSYSGTGAWLREKLFF
medium-sized	TRBV19	TRBJ1-2	CASRRATWNYGYTF
large	TRBV28	TRBJ1-2	CANPSEAHSTYGYTF
medium-sized	TRBV6-1	TRBJ2-1	CASSEQAVTGNEQFF
large	TRBV29-1	TRBJ2-2	CSVDPGAAGELFF
medium-sized	TRBV19	TRBJ2-1	CASSIPGYYNEQFF
medium-sized	TRBV28	TRBJ2-3	CASSLASGGQDTQYF